Detailed here is one TCR beta chain. Its antigen is undetermined. This CDR3 comprises 15 residues. V lost 3 bases to trimming and J lost 2 bases, with 13 bases between them. Germline CDR1 WSHSY, CDR2 SAAADI. These data originate in a study of CD8 T cells in ankylosing spondylitis. Study observations and caveats: Disease-linked clones bore a CD8+ phenotype and were relatively rare in peripheral blood. Blood from ankylosing spondylitis patients appeared to carry a characteristic roughly eight-variant TCR beta motif. It was reported that disease-linked clones were significantly enriched in matched ankylosing spondylitis synovial fluid.

Making the TCR beta libraries involved quantitative 5'-RACE with molecular barcodes. TCRdb ran MiXCR on the 5' RACE reads and lists one entry per CDR3 protein. The repertoire includes hundreds of thousands of distinct CDR3 sequences, around 20% of them detected once, and about 42% sits in the top ten. The specimen was blood, either unsorted or a sorted T cell fraction (not recorded which). This receptor was obtained from a male donor with ankylosing spondylitis. The chain joins TRBV10-2 to TRBJ2-5, with D possibly matching TRBD2 (5 bases). For the CDR3, the DNA is TGCGCCAGCAGTGACGGTCTCAGCGGTCAAGAGACCCAGTACTTC. Its protein product is CASSDGLSGQETQYF.